This T cell receptor beta chain was retrieved from a study of breast tumors, draining lymph nodes, adjacent tissues. Breast cancer patients provided tissue from their axillary draining lymph nodes. Germline V lookup: CDR1 SGHRS, CDR2 YFSETQ. The CDR3 extends over 13 amino acids. Trimming shortened V by 6 bases and J by 3 bases, and 11 bases separated the two germline ends. TCRdb re-derived calls from the multiplex PCR reads in MiXCR, one entry per CDR3 protein. The sample has about 230,000 distinct CDR3 sequences, about 30% seen once. This clonotype was seen ten or more times. Sequenced material: axillary lymph node tissue. The clonotype was recovered from a female donor with breast cancer. Some clones in this sample may be carry-over from other donors' samples. The chain employs TRBV5-1 and TRBJ2-3, with D possibly matching TRBD1 (5 bases). Written as DNA, the CDR3 is TGCGCCAGCAAGGACCAGGGAACAGATACGCAGTATTTT. Amino acid sequence: CASKDQGTDTQYF.